A selection of T cell receptor beta chains follows, all from one sample in a study of T cells in narcolepsy. Profiled with immunoSEQ multiplex PCR; TCRdb holds only in-frame clones, not every one. Here the sample spans approximately 26,000 clones, roughly four fifths being singletons. Specimen: memory (CD45RA-) CD4+ T cells from blood. The receptor set was obtained from a human donor in good health. The CDR3 runs from the conserved cysteine through the conserved F or W. A D gene is named only where the DNA matches it firmly. Size tells how often a clone was seen (once, few, many) or the class of an expanded clone, and some rows leave it out.

J	size	V	D	length	CDR3	DNA
TRBJ2-3	.	TRBV7-6	.	13	CASSSEATDTQYF	TGTGCCAGCAGCTCCGAAGCCACAGATACGCAGTATTTT
TRBJ2-2	.	TRBV5-4	.	14	CASSLGTVSGELFF	TGTGCCAGCAGCTTAGGGACCGTCTCCGGGGAGCTGTTTTTT
TRBJ2-1	.	TRBV5-1	TRBD2	15	CASSPGLARNNEQFF	TGCGCCAGCAGCCCGGGACTAGCGAGGAACAATGAGCAGTTCTTC
TRBJ1-6	.	TRBV27	TRBD1	14	CASRSGTENSPLHF	TGTGCCAGCAGGTCCGGGACAGAAAATTCACCCCTCCACTTT
TRBJ2-7	.	TRBV5-1	.	14	CASSLATTSTEQYF	TGCGCCAGCAGCTTGGCTACAACCTCCACCGAGCAGTACTTC
TRBJ2-1	few	TRBV4-1	TRBD2	16	CASTQESLAGAGEQFF	TGCGCCAGCACACAGGAATCCTTAGCGGGAGCGGGTGAGCAGTTCTTC
TRBJ1-3	.	TRBV6-4	.	15	CASRPDGNSGNTIYF	TGTGCCAGCAGACCAGACGGAAACTCTGGAAACACCATATATTTT
TRBJ2-1	.	TRBV5-1	TRBD2	15	CASKASGNSYNEQFF	TGCGCCAGCAAGGCTAGCGGGAACTCCTACAATGAGCAGTTCTTC
TRBJ2-7	.	TRBV19	.	14	CASSIDRASYEQYF	TGTGCCAGTAGTATAGACAGGGCCAGCTACGAGCAGTACTTC
TRBJ1-2	.	TRBV18	.	14	CASSPFLEQTGYTF	TGTGCCAGCTCACCTTTTTTAGAACAGACAGGCTACACCTTC
TRBJ2-2	.	TRBV7-2	TRBD2	18	CASSFTNSGRANTGELFF	TGTGCCAGCAGCTTTACTAATAGCGGGAGGGCGAACACCGGGGAGCTGTTTTTT
TRBJ2-2	.	TRBV5-1	.	15	CASSLAQGGAGELFF	TGCGCCAGCAGCTTGGCTCAGGGTGGAGCCGGGGAGCTGTTTTTT
TRBJ2-4	.	TRBV19	.	16	CASSIRSRGSKNIQYF	TGTGCCAGTAGTATAAGGTCGAGGGGTTCCAAAAACATTCAGTACTTC
TRBJ2-2	.	TRBV7-3	TRBD1	16	CASSLRATGGGGELFF	TGTGCCAGCAGCTTAAGAGCGACAGGGGGCGGCGGGGAGCTGTTTTTT
TRBJ2-4	.	TRBV11-3	TRBD1	13	CASSPGQGADLFF	TGTGCCAGCAGCCCCGGACAGGGGGCGGATTTATTCTTC
TRBJ1-1	.	TRBV27	.	15	CASSLSSGGRTEAFF	TGTGCCAGCAGTTTATCATCCGGGGGCCGCACTGAAGCTTTCTTT
TRBJ1-1	.	TRBV19	.	14	CASSNLPTNTEAFF	TGTGCCAGTAGTAACTTACCGACGAACACTGAAGCTTTCTTT
TRBJ1-2	.	TRBV30	.	13	CAWSIQLNYGYTF	TGTGCCTGGAGTATACAGCTTAACTATGGCTACACCTTC
TRBJ2-7	.	TRBV19	TRBD1	15	CASSIRDRGYYEQYF	TGTGCCAGTAGTATCCGGGACAGGGGGTACTACGAGCAGTACTTC
TRBJ1-6	.	TRBV21-1	.	16	CASTWGKGADNSPLHF	.
TRBJ2-6	.	TRBV9	.	15	CASSVAGSGANVLTF	TGTGCCAGCAGCGTTGCCGGCTCTGGGGCCAACGTCCTGACTTTC
TRBJ2-2	.	TRBV11-2	.	15	CASSPGTGNTGELFF	TGTGCCAGCAGCCCCGGGACTGGTAACACCGGGGAGCTGTTTTTT
TRBJ2-7	.	TRBV6-1	TRBD2	13	CASTPGLGYAQYF	TGTGCCAGCACCCCGGGACTAGGGTACGCGCAGTACTTC
TRBJ2-2	.	TRBV6-5	TRBD2	15	CASSRTRSNTGELFF	TGTGCCAGCAGTCGGACTAGGTCGAACACCGGGGAGCTGTTTTTT
TRBJ2-5	.	TRBV7-9	.	14	CASSFDRKQETQYF	TGTGCCAGCAGCTTTGACAGAAAGCAAGAGACCCAGTACTTC
TRBJ1-1	.	TRBV4-1	.	16	CASSQDTAGVGTEAFF	TGCGCCAGCAGCCAAGATACGGCAGGGGTGGGCACTGAAGCTTTCTTT
TRBJ1-5	few	TRBV28	.	17	CASSTPAGQKGNQPQHF	TGTGCCAGCAGCACCCCGGCCGGACAGAAAGGGAATCAGCCCCAGCATTTT
TRBJ1-6	.	TRBV11-2	.	13	CASSLSRDSPLHF	TGTGCCAGCAGCTTGTCCCGGGATTCACCCCTCCACTTT
TRBJ1-2	.	TRBV30	.	14	CAWSVNTWNYGYTF	TGTGCCTGGAGTGTAAACACTTGGAACTATGGCTACACCTTC
TRBJ2-2	.	TRBV5-1	.	15	CASSLGTLNTGELFF	TGCGCCAGCAGCTTGGGGACATTGAACACCGGGGAGCTGTTTTTT
TRBJ2-5	.	TRBV5-1	.	14	CASSSRGNLETQYF	TGCGCCAGCTCCTCGCGGGGCAATTTGGAGACCCAGTACTTC